Following are 32 T cell receptor beta chains from one sample sequenced in a study of blood T cells in healthy people across ages (dated by TCRdb to between 2014 and 2017). The library was generated by 5' RACE. Data came from an Illumina HiSeq 2500. A second PCR of about 7 to 12 cycles was run with a J-beta primer mix and a sample-barcoded 5' primer. Using fastp trimming at Q25 and MiXCR clonotype assembly, TCRdb reanalyzed the public sequencing data and kept in-frame beta chains. Under each unique CDR3 protein, matching rows form one entry showing the most common genes and DNA. Recorded for this sample are roughly 730,000 distinct CDR3 sequences; around three fifths of them occurred a single time. In total, the top ten clones hold under 30% of the sample. Specimen: blood. The receptors were sampled from a man between 40 and 49 years old in good health.

The chain employs TRBV20-1 and TRBJ2-7; TRBD1 might be the D (5 bases). The tail of the sequence fits TRBJ2-1 better, so the J call may be wrong. The length of the CDR3 is 10 residues. Germline CDR1 DFQATT, CDR2 SNEGSKA (reference sequence). The CDR3 loop reads CSAQVNEQFF. In DNA form, the CDR3 reads TGCAGTGCACAGGTTAATGAGCAGTTCTTC.

The chain has TRBV29-1 and TRBJ2-3, with 10 positions matching TRBD1. J was trimmed by 3 bases and V by 5 bases; bases with no gene match: 5. Looked up from germline, CDR1 is SQVTM and CDR2 is ANQGSEA. CDR3 length: 14 residues. The CDR3 DNA sequence: TGCAGCGTTAGGGGACAGGGGAGGACAGATACGCAGTATTTT. The encoded protein is CSVRGQGRTDTQYF.

The rearrangement links TRBV2 to TRBJ2-3, with D hard to call. V was cut by 6 bases and J by 7 bases, with 11 bases left in between. Germline CDR1 reads SNHLY; CDR2 reads FYNNEI. CDR3 length: 12 residues. The CDR3: CASRSDVNTQYF. In nucleotides, the CDR3 is TGTGCCAGCAGGTCGGATGTGAATACGCAGTATTTT.

A few counts support this clonotype. The CDR3 DNA sequence: TGTGCCAGCACCGATAGACAGGGGTCCGAGACCCAGTACTTC. Encoded protein: CASTDRQGSETQYF. The V and J genes are TRBV12-3 or TRBV12-4 and TRBJ2-5; TRBD1 matches at 8 bases. Losses at the gene ends were 7 bases for V and 5 bases for J; bases not matched to a gene: 9. The CDR3 covers 14 residues.

The V and J genes are TRBV20-1 and TRBJ2-7, with D perhaps TRBD2 (5 bases). Trimming pared 4 bases from V and 5 bases from J, leaving 12 bases between. The CDR3 is 12 residues long. The germline CDR1 and CDR2 sequences are DFQATT and SNEGSKA (reference sequence). CDR3 nucleotides: TGCAGTGCTATAGAGAGGGTCAACGAGCAGTACTTC. The encoded protein is CSAIERVNEQYF.

This chain joins TRBV4-1 and TRBJ1-4; D is undetermined. Germline lookup yields CDR1 MGHRA and CDR2 YSYEKL. There are 16 residues in the CDR3. Trimming removed 4 bases at V and 0 bases at J, with 12 bases between. CDR3 residues: CASSPRSMATNEKLFF. The CDR3 DNA reads TGCGCCAGCAGCCCTAGATCGATGGCAACTAATGAAAAACTGTTTTTT.

The chain links TRBV20-1 to TRBJ1-2, with 8 bases identical to TRBD1. The CDR3 has 14 residues. Germline V gives CDR1 DFQATT, CDR2 SNEGSKA (reference sequence). Trimming took 0 bases from V and 5 from J; bases not matched to a gene: 5. This CDR3 is CSAREAGGDYGYTF. As DNA, the CDR3 is TGCAGTGCTAGAGAGGCAGGGGGCGATTATGGCTACACCTTC.

The rearrangement joins TRBV2 to TRBJ1-5; D perhaps matches TRBD1 (6 bases). CDR3 length: 13 amino acids. Germline CDR1 SNHLY, CDR2 FYNNEI. V was trimmed by 6 bases and J by 3 bases, leaving 9 bases between them. The CDR3 region is CASRQGFNQPQHF. The CDR3 region has the DNA TGTGCCAGCAGACAGGGATTCAATCAGCCCCAGCATTTT.

The chain uses TRBV7-6 and TRBJ2-2; 9 bases are a match to TRBD2. Germline lookup yields CDR1 SGHVS and CDR2 FNYEAQ. Trimming at V came to 4 bases and at J to 8 bases, leaving 8 bases not matched to a gene. The CDR3 sequence is 15 residues long. Written as DNA, the CDR3 is TGTGCCAGCAGCTCCTTAGCGGGAGTAGTTGGGGAGCTGTTTTTT. This encodes CASSSLAGVVGELFF.

This clonotype was detected a few times. The rearrangement uses TRBV5-1 and TRBJ2-3; TRBD2 matches 9 bases. The CDR3 is 15 residues long. The junction had 4 bases not matched to a gene; V was cut back by 4 bases and J by 1 base. Germline V CDR1 and CDR2: SGHRS, YFSETQ. The CDR3 region has the DNA TGCGCCAGCAGCCGAAGACTAGCGGGCACAGATACGCAGTATTTT. Amino acids: CASSRRLAGTDTQYF. The full variable domain, its missing parts supplied by reference TRBV5-1 and TRBJ2-3, is KAGVTQTPRYLIKTRGQQVTLSCSPISGHRSVSWYQQTPGQGLQFLFEYFSETQRNKGNFPGRFSGRQFSNSRSEMNVSTLELGDSALYLCASSRRLAGTDTQYFGPGTRLTVL.

On this clonotype itself: With a much larger clone just one base away, this may be a read error. The rearrangement uses TRBV27 and TRBJ1-4; D gene uncertain. The CDR3 is 15 amino acids. Germline-derived CDR1 and CDR2 are MNHEY and SMNVEV (reference sequence). V lost 8 bases, J lost 6 bases, and 19 bases lay in between. This chain's CDR3 is CASARRSEGDEKLFF. The CDR3 region has the DNA TGTGCCAGCGCCCGACGATCAGAGGGAGATGAAAAACTGTTTTTT.

This clonotype occurred a few times. The J gene is TRBJ2-6, the V gene TRBV7-3, with unresolved D. This CDR3 contains 14 residues. Per germline, CDR1 SGHTA and CDR2 FQGTGA. Trimming stripped 5 bases from V and 3 bases from J, with 8 bases between. The CDR3 spells CASSPSFGANVLTF. The CDR3 DNA reads as TGTGCCAGCAGCCCCTCATTTGGGGCCAACGTCCTGACTTTC.

The gene calls are TRBV11-2 and TRBJ2-7; TRBD1 matches at 10 bases. The J segment lost 6 bases and the V segment lost 4 bases, leaving 9 bases of the junction unmatched. This CDR3 region has 15 residues. Per the germline V gene, CDR1 is SGHAT and CDR2 is FQNNGV. The CDR3 reads CASSSAGQGLGEQYF. Here the CDR3 DNA reads TGTGCCAGCAGCTCGGCGGGACAGGGGTTAGGCGAGCAGTACTTC. Drawing the rest from reference TRBV11-2 and TRBJ2-7, the complete variable domain is EAGVAQSPRYKIIEKRQSVAFWCNPISGHATLYWYQQILGQGPKLLIQFQNNGVVDDSQLPKDRFSAERLKGVDSTLKIQPAKLEDSAVYLCASSSAGQGLGEQYFGPGTRLTVT.

This clonotype was counted only a few times. The chain combines TRBV10-3 with TRBJ2-3, with D possibly being TRBD1 or TRBD2 (7 bases each). V lost 6 bases, J lost 4 bases, and 20 bases lay in between. Germline CDR1 and CDR2: ENHRY and SYGVKD. The CDR3 consists of 16 residues. The CDR3 is CAIRGYGGTESDTQYF. As DNA, the CDR3 is TGTGCCATCAGGGGTTACGGGGGGACAGAATCAGATACGCAGTATTTT.

There are a few counts of this clonotype. The CDR3 nucleotides are TGTGCCACCAGTGATTACAGGGGATCGGGGCGCTATGGCTACACCTTC. It translates to CATSDYRGSGRYGYTF. The chain combines TRBV24-1 with TRBJ1-2; TRBD1 aligns across 7 bases. Germline loops: CDR1 KGHDR, CDR2 SFDVKD. This CDR3 is 16 amino acids long. V dropped 2 bases and J dropped 4; count of bases not matched to a gene: 9.

The chain couples TRBV20-1 to TRBJ2-5; TRBD2 matches at 8 bases. The germline V gene has CDR1 DFQATT and CDR2 SNEGSKA (reference sequence). This CDR3 is 13 amino acids long. Germline trimming cut 3 bases from V and 7 bases from J; bases unmatched to any gene: 7. The CDR3 DNA sequence: TGCAGTGCTAGTCTTGCGGGGGGAGCGACCCAGTACTTC. Protein: CSASLAGGATQYF.

This rearrangement joins TRBV6-5 to TRBJ2-2, with 10 bases fitting TRBD1. V was clipped by 5 bases and J by 8 bases; unmatched bases: 8. Germline V gives CDR1 MNHEY, CDR2 SVGAGI. The CDR3 totals 15 residues. CDR3 nucleotide sequence: TGTGCCAGCAGTGAGGGACAGGGGTTTCGAGGGGAGCTGTTTTTT. This gives the protein CASSEGQGFRGELFF.

Turning to this clonotype: Possible read error: a much larger clone is one base away. The genes are TRBV20-1 and TRBJ2-3; D gene unclear. Germline lookup yields CDR1 DFQATT and CDR2 SNEGSKA (reference sequence). This CDR3 region has 12 residues. The CDR3 DNA follows: TGCAGTGCTAGGCCCTCCACAGATACGCAGTGTTTT. Translating it yields CSARPSTDTQCF.

The V and J genes are TRBV28 and TRBJ2-1, with 8 bases that match TRBD1. Trimming cost V 7 bases and J 10 bases; bases outside gene matches: 15. This CDR3 has 15 residues. Per germline, CDR1 MDHEN and CDR2 SYDVKM. The CDR3 reads CASTARTGLLREQFF. The DNA of the CDR3 is TGTGCCAGCACCGCCAGGACAGGGCTCCTTCGGGAGCAGTTCTTC.

This clonotype occurred a few times. The chain combines TRBV4-2 with TRBJ2-3, with 16 positions matching TRBD2. Germline loops: CDR1 LGHNA, CDR2 YNFKEQ. This CDR3 comprises 22 residues. The trim removed 1 base at V and 6 bases at J, leaving 19 bases unmatched. The CDR3 nucleotides are TGTGCCAGCAGCCAAGTTGGCTTTCCCGGGACTAGCGGGAGGGTCTCTTTGGATACGCAGTATTTT. Protein: CASSQVGFPGTSGRVSLDTQYF.

This chain connects TRBV20-1 to TRBJ2-1; 7 bases agree with TRBD1. The length of the CDR3 is 18 residues. Germline trimming cut 2 bases from V and 4 bases from J; bases unmatched to any gene: 17. Germline CDR1 DFQATT, CDR2 SNEGSKA (reference sequence). CDR3 amino acids: CSARRGPSSRATYNEQFF. The CDR3 DNA reads as TGCAGTGCTAGAAGGGGGCCCAGTAGCCGGGCGACTTACAATGAGCAGTTCTTC.

This clonotype was found a few times. V and J are TRBV7-2 and TRBJ1-6; D call uncertain. V gave up 6 bases and J gave up 0 bases, with 12 bases separating them. Per the germline V gene, CDR1 is SGHTA and CDR2 is FQGNSA. The CDR3 spans 16 residues. The CDR3, as DNA: TGTGCCAGCAGACCAGACGGGAGCTCCTATAATTCACCCCTCCACTTT. Translating it yields CASRPDGSSYNSPLHF. The full variable domain, completed using reference TRBV7-2 and TRBJ1-6, is GAGVSQSPSNKVTEKGKDVELRCDPISGHTALYWYRQSLGQGLEFLIYFQGNSAPDKSGLPSDRFSAERTGGSVSTLTIQRTQQEDSAVYLCASRPDGSSYNSPLHFGNGTRLTVT.

This chain links TRBV12-3 or TRBV12-4 with TRBJ2-4, with 7 bases lining up with TRBD1. Near its end, the DNA agrees better with TRBJ2-5, so the J call may be wrong. The CDR3 sequence is 16 residues long. CDR3: CASRKDREGFGETQYF. In DNA, the CDR3 is TGTGCCAGCAGAAAAGACAGGGAAGGTTTCGGAGAGACCCAGTACTTC.

This clonotype was seen only a few times. V usage is TRBV4-1 and J usage is TRBJ1-2, with 7 bases aligning to TRBD1. The CDR3 sequence is 14 residues long. In germline, CDR1 is MGHRA, CDR2 YSYEKL. Trimming cost V 3 bases and J 4 bases; bases outside gene matches: 5. CDR3 region: CASSQGQTPYGYTF. The DNA of the CDR3 is TGCGCCAGCAGCCAGGGACAGACCCCCTATGGCTACACCTTC.

This sequence joins TRBV7-2 and TRBJ2-7, with a tentative D call TRBD2 (6 bases). The CDR3 sequence is 14 residues long. The V end was cut by 2 bases, the J end by 7 bases, with 15 bases between. The germline V gene encodes CDR1 SGHTA and CDR2 FQGNSA. CDR3 nucleotides: TGTGCCAGCAGCTTATGGTCACTTGCGGGAGAGCAGTACTTC. This gives the protein CASSLWSLAGEQYF.

Regarding this clonotype: Compared with germline, one end of the junction differs, possibly owing to a read error. As DNA, the CDR3 is TGCAGCGTTGAAGCTCGCGGCAGTACCTACGAGCAGAACTTC. It translates to CSVEARGSTYEQNF. The chain combines TRBV29-1 with TRBJ2-7, with D hard to call. CDR1 is SQVTM, CDR2 ANQGSEA, per germline. CDR3 length: 14 amino acids.

A remark on this clonotype: The germline gene is not matched at one end of the junction; a read error may be the cause. This sequence joins TRBV7-2 and TRBJ2-5; 9 nucleotides align to TRBD2. The CDR3 contains 15 residues. Germline V gene sequence: CDR1 SGHTA, CDR2 FQGNSA. The CDR3 sequence is CVSSHQTSGQETQYF. The DNA of the CDR3 is TGTGTCAGCAGCCACCAGACTAGCGGTCAAGAGACCCAGTACTTC.

The count of this clonotype is one. The rearrangement uses TRBV20-1 and TRBJ2-1; D is unclear. CDR1 and CDR2 from the germline V gene are DFQATT and SNEGSKA (reference sequence). The germline V and J ends were trimmed by 5 bases and 2 bases, with 13 bases remaining between them. The CDR3 extends over 14 amino acids. The CDR3: CSAPEDLAYNEQFF. The CDR3 nucleotides read TGCAGTGCTCCAGAGGATCTGGCCTACAATGAGCAGTTCTTC.

About this clonotype: At one end the junction does not follow the germline gene, possibly because of a read error. This chain connects TRBV27 to TRBJ2-5, with TRBD1 identical over 9 bases. The CDR3 totals 13 residues. Germline loops: CDR1 MNHEY, CDR2 SMNVEV (reference sequence). CDR3 amino acids: CASRPTGGETRYF. The CDR3 nucleotides are TGTGCCAGCAGGCCGACAGGGGGAGAGACCCGGTACTTC.

V is TRBV29-1 and J is TRBJ1-4; 8 nucleotides align to TRBD1. Per the germline V gene, CDR1 is SQVTM and CDR2 is ANQGSEA. This CDR3 has 15 residues. The V gene end was trimmed by 0 bases and the J gene end by 4 bases; junction bases not matched to a gene: 4. CDR3 sequence reads: CSVEDSGGLNEKLFF. The CDR3 DNA reads as TGCAGCGTTGAAGATTCAGGGGGCCTTAATGAAAAACTGTTTTTT. The full variable domain, rest sourced from reference TRBV29-1 and TRBJ1-4, is SAVISQKPSRDICQRGTSLTIQCQVDSQVTMMFWYRQQPGQSLTLIATANQGSEATYESGFVIDKFPISRPNLTFSTLTVSNMSPEDSSIYLCSVEDSGGLNEKLFFGSGTQLSVL.

The J gene is TRBJ2-7, the V gene TRBV9; no definite D call. Germline V gives CDR1 SGDLS, CDR2 YYNGEE. The V and J ends lost 2 bases and 5 bases respectively, with 11 bases between them. The CDR3 contains 13 residues. CDR3 nucleotide sequence: TGTGCCAGCAGCGTTAACACCCTAGACGAGCAGTACTTC. As protein: CASSVNTLDEQYF.

The chain carries TRBV12-3 or TRBV12-4 and TRBJ2-3; 10 bases are shared with TRBD2. J was trimmed by 4 bases and V by 5 bases; bases with no gene match: 9. There are 16 residues in the CDR3. The CDR3 sequence: CASSPRTSGGPDTQYF. CDR3 sequence (DNA): TGTGCCAGCAGTCCCCGGACTAGCGGAGGCCCAGATACGCAGTATTTT.